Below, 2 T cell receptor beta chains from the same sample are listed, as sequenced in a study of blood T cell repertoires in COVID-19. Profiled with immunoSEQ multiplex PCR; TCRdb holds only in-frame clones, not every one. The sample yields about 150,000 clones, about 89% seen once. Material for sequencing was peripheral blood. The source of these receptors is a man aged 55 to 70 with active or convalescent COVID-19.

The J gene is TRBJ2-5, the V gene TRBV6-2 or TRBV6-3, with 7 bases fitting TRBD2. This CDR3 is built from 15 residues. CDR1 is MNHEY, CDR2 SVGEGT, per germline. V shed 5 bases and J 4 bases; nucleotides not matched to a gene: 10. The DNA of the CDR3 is TGTGCCAGCAGTCCAAGTCGTTGGGGGGGAGAGACCCAGTACTTC. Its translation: CASSPSRWGGETQYF.

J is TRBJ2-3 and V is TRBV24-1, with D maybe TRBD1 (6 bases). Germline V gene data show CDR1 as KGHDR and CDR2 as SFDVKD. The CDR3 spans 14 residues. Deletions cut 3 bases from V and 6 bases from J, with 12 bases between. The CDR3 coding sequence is TGTGCCACCAGTGATACCTTTACAGGGGATACGCAGTATTTT. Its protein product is CATSDTFTGDTQYF.